The TCR beta chain under discussion was sequenced for a study of T-cell reconstitution after alpha-beta-depleted transplantation in children. Study findings and constraints: Where some patients showed high TCRbeta diversity at day 60, it came from recipient T cells and thymic progenitors that had survived.

The table lists this clonotype with a few counts. The antigen is undetermined. The TCRbeta library was prepared with unique molecular identifiers. TCRdb analysed the PCR reads with MiXCR anew, one entry per CDR3 protein. The repertoire includes 350,000 to 500,000 distinct CDR3 sequences, 43% of them detected once, and under 35% sits in the top ten. The CDR3 length is 15 residues. Per germline, CDR1 SQVTM and CDR2 ANQGSEA. V was pared by 5 bases and J by 0 bases, with 14 bases between. V usage is TRBV29-1 and J usage is TRBJ2-4; D may be TRBD1 (7 bases). The sequence was collected from a girl aged 2 to 9 with aplastic anemia, due to receive a stem cell transplant. Sample: PBMCs, taken before TCRalphabeta/CD19-depleted stem cell transplant. The CDR3: CSVPGTAGAKNIQYF. In DNA form, the CDR3 reads TGCAGCGTTCCCGGGACAGCGGGAGCCAAAAACATTCAGTACTTC.